This entry lists 26 T cell receptor beta chains sequenced from one sample in a study of T cell clonality in common variable immunodeficiency. Overall study findings and caveats: In common variable immunodeficiency, TCR beta chains reportedly carried fewer deletions and N-nucleotide insertions.

Measured with immunoSEQ multiplex PCR; TCRdb has only the in-frame clones, and not every one. The record shows about 34,000 clones for this sample, with no singletons present. Their antigens are not known. Material for sequencing was peripheral blood mononuclear cells. The receptors derive from a human donor with common variable immunodeficiency.

This clone came up many times. Read sequence stops 3 residues before the CDR3 end, and the germline J gene provides the missing end. The J gene is TRBJ2-7, the V gene TRBV27, with D maybe TRBD1 (5 bases). Germline V gives CDR1 MNHEY, CDR2 SMNVEV (reference sequence). This CDR3 is 14 amino acids long. Trimming stripped 2 bases from V and 4 bases from J, with 12 bases between. The CDR3 bases that were read are TGTGCCAGCAGTTTACAGGGTATGAATTACGAG. It is translated as CASSLQGMNYE. Given in full, the CDR3 is CASSLQGMNYEQYF.

This clone was found a few times. From the germline J gene comes the end of the CDR3, since the read stops 3 residues before it. This chain links TRBV19 with TRBJ2-6, with D perhaps matching TRBD1 (5 bases). The germline gives CDR1 LNHDA, CDR2 SQIVND (reference sequence). V lost 7 bases to trimming and J lost 0 bases, with 13 bases between them. This CDR3 has 16 residues. The sequenced CDR3 bases are TGTGCCAGTACCAGACAGAGTAGCTCTGGGGCCAACGTC. Encoded protein: CASTRQSSSGANV. The CDR3 as a whole reads CASTRQSSSGANVLTF.

The sample holds many counts of this clone. From the germline J gene comes the end of the CDR3, since the read stops 3 residues before it. The rearrangement links TRBV7-9 to TRBJ1-4; 7 bases align to TRBD1. With V trimmed by 5 bases and J by 8 bases, 11 bases remained unmatched. The germline V gene encodes CDR1 SEHNR and CDR2 FQNEAQ (reference sequence). The CDR3 sequence is 15 residues long. CDR3 loop: CASSPGNRGDEKLFF. Partial CDR3 DNA: TGTGCCAGCAGCCCTGGGAACAGGGGAGACGAAAAA.

Remarks on this clone: The read gets to within 3 residues of the CDR3 end, and the germline J gene fills in the rest. The rearrangement links TRBV5-1 to TRBJ1-1, with D perhaps matching TRBD1 (5 bases). The CDR3 length is 14 residues. Germline CDR1 is SGHRS and CDR2 is YFSETQ. Trimming pared 2 bases from V and 5 bases from J, leaving 13 bases between. The CDR3 sequence is CASSLELGGTEAFF. Partial CDR3 DNA: TGCGCCAGCAGCTTAGAATTGGGGGGGACTGAA.

This clone was seen more than once but under ten times. The CDR3 extends 3 residues past the end of the read, so its final part is completed from the germline J gene. The genes are TRBV19 and TRBJ2-1, with TRBD2 matching over 8 bases. The CDR3 has 15 residues. V was clipped by 2 bases and J by 9 bases; unmatched bases: 9. Germline V gene data show CDR1 as LNHDA and CDR2 as SQIVND (reference sequence). CDR3 protein: CASSIHGTSLIEQFF. The covered CDR3 bases are TGTGCCAGTAGTATACACGGGACTAGTTTGATTGAG.

This clone appeared a few times. Read sequence stops 3 residues before the CDR3 end, and the germline J gene provides the missing end. The sample has other DNA sequences that encode this CDR3 too. The chain couples TRBV7-2 to TRBJ2-1, with 8 bases identical to TRBD2. After removal of 0 bases from V and 4 bases from J, the junction contained 2 bases not matched to a gene. The CDR3 length is 15 residues. CDR1 SGHTA and CDR2 FQGNSA come from the germline V gene. The part of the CDR3 DNA that was read is TGTGCCAGCAGCTTAGCGCCTAGCGGGTACAATGAG. This codes for CASSLAPSGYNE. The whole CDR3 is CASSLAPSGYNEQFF. Together with reference TRBV7-2 and TRBJ2-1, the CDR3 gives the full variable domain: GAGVSQSPSNKVTEKGKDVELRCDPISGHTALYWYRQSLGQGLEFLIYFQGNSAPDKSGLPSDRFSAERTGGSVSTLTIQRTQQEDSAVYLCASSLAPSGYNEQFFGPGTRLTVL.

The sample holds many counts of this clone. The missing CDR3 end, 3 residues past where the read stops, is filled in from the germline J gene. This chain links TRBV4-1 with TRBJ2-1; the match to TRBD2 covers 11 bases. J lost 7 bases, V lost 0 bases, and 5 bases had no gene match. Germline assignment: CDR1 MGHRA and CDR2 YSYEKL. The CDR3 consists of 16 residues. The DNA read from the CDR3 is TGCGCCAGCAGCCAAGAAAGGCCTAGCGGGAGGAATGAG. It is translated as CASSQERPSGRNE. The whole CDR3 reads CASSQERPSGRNEQFF.

This clone showed up many times. The read gets to within 3 residues of the CDR3 end, and the germline J gene fills in the rest. This chain links TRBV20-1 with TRBJ2-3; D perhaps matches TRBD1 (6 bases). Germline V CDR1 and CDR2: DFQATT, SNEGSKA (reference sequence). This CDR3 spans 15 amino acids. Trimming left V 6 bases short and J 3 bases short, with 19 bases between. CDR3 sequence: CSAHIPGHWTDTQYF. The sequenced CDR3 bases are TGCAGTGCCCATATTCCGGGACATTGGACAGATACG.

The table lists this clone with a few counts. The read falls 3 residues short of the CDR3 end, and the missing part is taken from the germline J gene. The chain combines TRBV19 with TRBJ2-5, with 10 bases aligning to TRBD2. J lost 3 bases, V lost 8 bases, and 6 bases had no gene match. The CDR3 length is 14 residues. Germline V gives CDR1 LNHDA, CDR2 SQIVND (reference sequence). The CDR3 region is CASALAGVEETQYF. The sequenced CDR3 bases are TGTGCCAGTGCTCTAGCGGGAGTGGAAGAGACC.

This clone was observed many times. The read comes to an end 3 residues before the CDR3 does, leaving the germline J gene to fill in the end. V gene TRBV7-6 combines with J gene TRBJ2-5, with TRBD1 matching over 8 bases. The CDR3 is 14 amino acids. Looked up from germline, CDR1 is SGHVS and CDR2 is FNYEAQ. Trimming took 5 bases from V and 4 from J; bases not matched to a gene: 6. The CDR3 spells CASSTRQGTETQYF. The DNA read from the CDR3 is TGTGCCAGCAGCACCCGACAGGGGACAGAGACC.

This clone was counted only a few times. The missing CDR3 end, 3 residues past where the read stops, is filled in from the germline J gene. The chain couples TRBV30 to TRBJ1-6; D is unclear. The germline V gene encodes CDR1 GTSNPN and CDR2 SVGIG (reference sequence). V was cut by 1 base and J by 9 bases, with 16 bases left in between. The CDR3 contains 15 residues. This CDR3 reads CAWSEGVLLASPLHF. The sequenced CDR3 bases are TGTGCCTGGAGTGAGGGCGTCCTCCTGGCTTCACCC.

This clone was counted many times. The read comes to an end 3 residues before the CDR3 does, leaving the germline J gene to fill in the end. The chain carries TRBV5-1 and TRBJ2-2, with D tentatively TRBD1 (6 bases). The CDR3 totals 16 residues. Germline V CDR1 and CDR2: SGHRS, YFSETQ. The ends were cut back, 3 bases at V and 3 bases at J, with 15 bases in the middle. The CDR3 spells CASSSPHPGDTGELFF. CDR3 DNA (partial): TGCGCCAGCAGCTCCCCACACCCAGGGGACACCGGGGAG.

This clone has at least ten counts. The DNA read from the CDR3 is TGTGCCAGCTCGGTAGTGGGACAGTATAATTCACCC. Translating gives CASSVVGQYNSP. The CDR3 in full is CASSVVGQYNSPLHF. The V and J genes are TRBV7-6 and TRBJ1-6, with 7 bases aligning to TRBD1. Read sequence stops 3 residues before the CDR3 end, and the germline J gene provides the missing end. The CDR3 length is 15 residues. Germline CDR1 and CDR2: SGHVS and FNYEAQ. Losses at the gene ends were 8 bases for V and 4 bases for J; bases not matched to a gene: 8.

About this clone: Coverage ceases 3 residues before the CDR3 finishes, and the germline J gene fills in the end. The rearrangement joins TRBV5-6 to TRBJ2-5; D call uncertain. Germline loops: CDR1 SGHDT, CDR2 YYEEEE. The CDR3 sequence is 11 residues long. Trimming left V 3 bases short and J 2 bases short, with 2 bases between. The CDR3 loop reads CASSSQETQYF. The DNA read from the CDR3 is TGTGCCAGCAGCTCTCAAGAGACC. The full variable domain, in which reference TRBV5-6 and TRBJ2-5 provide the parts outside the CDR3, is DAGVTQSPTHLIKTRGQQVTLRCSPKSGHDTVSWYQQALGQGPQFIFQYYEEEERQRGNFPDRFSGHQFPNYSSELNVNALLLGDSALYLCASSSQETQYFGPGTRLLVL.

This clone has a count of ten or more. Partial CDR3 DNA: TGTGCCAGCAGCTTTGGGGGAGCGGGAAATGAG. It specifies CASSFGGAGNE. The CDR3 reads in full as CASSFGGAGNEQFF. The V call is TRBV7-3, the J call TRBJ2-1, with TRBD2 identical over 7 bases. The read terminates 3 residues ahead of where the CDR3 ends, so the germline J gene completes it. J was trimmed by 7 bases and V by 3 bases; bases with no gene match: 6. This CDR3 has 14 amino acids. Germline V CDR1 and CDR2: SGHTA, FQGTGA.

This clone occurred a few times. The read falls 3 residues short of the CDR3 end, and the missing part is taken from the germline J gene. The J gene is TRBJ2-7, the V gene TRBV10-3; D perhaps matches TRBD2 (6 bases). The CDR3 sequence is 13 residues long. Trimming pared 11 bases from V and 1 base from J, leaving 15 bases between. CDR1 and CDR2 from the germline V gene are ENHRY and SYGVKD. The CDR3 DNA, read in part, is TGTGCCTGCGGGGCAGGTCCTTCCTACGAG. Its protein is CACGAGPSYE. The entire CDR3 sequence reads CACGAGPSYEQYF.

This clone showed up just a few times. The CDR3 end falls 3 residues outside the read, so it is completed with the germline J gene. The chain recombines TRBV20-1 with TRBJ1-2, with a possible D match to TRBD1 (5 bases). Germline V gene lookup returns CDR1 DFQATT and CDR2 SNEGSKA (reference sequence). Trimming left V 2 bases short and J 3 bases short, with 10 bases between. CDR3 length: 13 residues. The CDR3 bases that were read are TGCAGTGCTAGATCGGGGGGTCACTATGGC. Its translation: CSARSGGHYG. The full CDR3 reads CSARSGGHYGYTF.

This clone was picked up many times. Read data end 3 residues before the CDR3 end; the end is taken from the germline J gene. The rearrangement uses TRBV2 and TRBJ2-3; the D gene is possibly TRBD2 (5 bases). Per germline, CDR1 SNHLY and CDR2 FYNNEI. V gave up 6 bases and J gave up 4 bases, with 14 bases separating them. The CDR3 has 14 residues. The CDR3 protein is CASSELVSADTQYF. The covered CDR3 bases are TGTGCCAGCAGCGAACTAGTATCGGCAGATACG.

This clone was seen many times. The missing CDR3 end, 3 residues past where the read stops, is filled in from the germline J gene. J is TRBJ2-3 and V is TRBV19; possibly TRBD2 for D (6 bases). V was pared by 3 bases and J by 2 bases, with 12 bases between. Germline V gene data show CDR1 as LNHDA and CDR2 as SQIVND (reference sequence). The CDR3 contains 15 residues. CDR3 sequence: CASSIVGGTTDTQYF. The CDR3 DNA, read in part, is TGTGCCAGTAGTATTGTCGGGGGTACCACAGATACG. Based on the CDR3 plus reference TRBV19 and TRBJ2-3, the full variable domain is DGGITQSPKYLFRKEGQNVTLSCEQNLNHDAMYWYRQDPGQGLRLIYYSQIVNDFQKGDIAEGYSVSREKKESFPLTVTSAQKNPTAFYLCASSIVGGTTDTQYFGPGTRLTVL.

This clone was seen at least ten times. The read ends 3 residues before the CDR3 terminus; that terminus is restored from the germline J gene. This chain joins TRBV11-2 and TRBJ2-1; 8 nucleotides line up with TRBD2. J lost 3 bases, V lost 5 bases, and 6 bases had no gene match. The CDR3 is made up of 15 amino acids. Germline V gene data show CDR1 as SGHAT and CDR2 as FQNNGV. The chain's CDR3 is CASSPIAGNYNEQFF. Partial CDR3 DNA: TGTGCCAGCAGCCCGATAGCGGGAAACTACAATGAG.

Notes on this clone: The missing CDR3 end, 3 residues past where the read stops, is filled in from the germline J gene. The chain has TRBV19 and TRBJ2-7; 9 positions match TRBD2. Germline trimming cut 4 bases from V and 5 bases from J; bases unmatched to any gene: 15. This CDR3 has 17 amino acids. Germline V lookup: CDR1 LNHDA, CDR2 SQIVND (reference sequence). The sequenced CDR3 bases are TGTGCCAGTAGTACCCCTCCCGGGACTAGCCGGATGCACGAG. Its translation: CASSTPPGTSRMHE. The entire CDR3 is CASSTPPGTSRMHEQYF. The full variable domain, in which reference TRBV19 and TRBJ2-7 provide the parts outside the CDR3, is DGGITQSPKYLFRKEGQNVTLSCEQNLNHDAMYWYRQDPGQGLRLIYYSQIVNDFQKGDIAEGYSVSREKKESFPLTVTSAQKNPTAFYLCASSTPPGTSRMHEQYFGPGTRLTVT.

This clone was counted at least ten times. The read terminates 3 residues before the CDR3 end, so the remaining end is supplied by the germline J gene. This sequence joins TRBV20-1 and TRBJ2-7; D possibly corresponds to TRBD1 (5 bases). V lost 5 bases and J lost 3, with 17 bases in between. The CDR3 loop spans 14 amino acids. CDR1 is DFQATT, CDR2 SNEGSKA, per germline (reference sequence). The CDR3 loop reads CSALSETAYYEQYF. The CDR3 DNA, read in part, is TGCAGTGCTCTATCTGAGACAGCCTACTACGAG.

In its sample, this clone was seen many times. CDR3: CASSEGAIPYNEQFF. Incomplete CDR3 DNA: TGTGCCAGCAGTGAAGGGGCAATACCCTACAATGAG. This chain links TRBV6-1 with TRBJ2-1; no reliable D call. The read halts 3 residues ahead of the CDR3 end, with the missing end drawn from the germline J gene. CDR3 length equals 15 residues. Germline lookup yields CDR1 MNHNS and CDR2 SASEGT. Trimming took 1 base from V and 2 from J, leaving 9 bases between them.

This clone was detected many times. Sequencing ends 3 residues short of the CDR3 end; the germline J gene provides the rest. The V and J genes are TRBV14 and TRBJ1-5, with D unresolved. The CDR3 extends over 13 amino acids. Germline lookup yields CDR1 SGHDN and CDR2 FVKESK. Trimming took off 0 bases at V and 6 bases at J, with 6 bases between the two ends. The CDR3 protein is CASSQESGQPQHF. The sequenced part of the CDR3 DNA is TGTGCCAGCAGCCAAGAATCCGGTCAGCCC. The complete variable domain, with remaining parts taken from reference TRBV14 and TRBJ1-5, reads EAGVTQFPSHSVIEKGQTVTLRCDPISGHDNLYWYRRVMGKEIKFLLHFVKESKQDESGMPNNRFLAERTGGTYSTLKVQPAELEDSGVYFCASSQESGQPQHFGDGTRLSIL.

This clone occurred many times. The read gets to within 3 residues of the CDR3 end, and the germline J gene fills in the rest. This sequence joins TRBV19 and TRBJ2-5; D is possibly TRBD1 (5 bases). This CDR3 has 13 amino acids. V dropped 3 bases and J dropped 4 bases, with 9 bases sitting between them. The germline V gene encodes CDR1 LNHDA and CDR2 SQIVND (reference sequence). The CDR3 sequence: CASSIQGGETQYF. Incomplete CDR3 DNA: TGTGCCAGTAGTATTCAGGGTGGAGAGACC.

A remark on this clone: The CDR3 goes on 3 residues after the read ends, and that part is filled in from the germline J gene. This rearrangement joins TRBV11-2 to TRBJ2-1; the D is unclear. There are 15 residues in the CDR3. Per germline, CDR1 SGHAT and CDR2 FQNNGV. The V gene lost 2 bases and the J gene lost 3 bases, with 11 bases spanning the gap. The CDR3 is CASSLRVINYNEQFF. The sequenced CDR3 bases are TGTGCCAGCAGCTTACGGGTTATTAACTACAATGAG.